The 28 T cell receptor beta chains below all came from one sample that was sequenced in a study of cytomegalovirus exposure and HLA in healthy donors. Primers for the PCR totalled 60 Vbeta and 13 Jbeta. Profiled with immunoSEQ multiplex PCR; TCRdb holds only in-frame clones, not every one. The sample lists under 200,000 clones; 70% to 85% were seen once. The sequenced sample consisted of PBMCs. These receptors were obtained from a man over 45 in good health and CMV-seropositive.

The rearrangement uses TRBV27 and TRBJ2-3; 10 bases are shared with TRBD1. Germline values: CDR1 MNHEY, CDR2 SMNVEV (reference sequence). After removal of 5 bases from V and 0 bases from J, the junction contained 2 bases not matched to a gene. The CDR3 contains 15 residues. CDR3 amino acids: CASSRDRGSTDTQYF. CDR3 nucleotide sequence: TGTGCCAGCAGTAGGGACAGGGGAAGCACAGATACGCAGTATTTT.

This sequence joins TRBV27 and TRBJ2-1; D is undetermined. This CDR3 has 12 residues. CDR1 and CDR2 from the germline V gene are MNHEY and SMNVEV (reference sequence). V lost 2 bases and J 8 bases, leaving 7 bases between the germline ends. In DNA, the CDR3 is TGTGCCAGCAGTTTAGTCCGGGATGAGCAGTTCTTC. Encoded protein: CASSLVRDEQFF.

This chain uses TRBV9 with TRBJ1-1; perhaps TRBD1 as D (6 bases). The CDR3 is 15 amino acids. V was pared by 0 bases and J by 6 bases, with 15 bases between. Per germline, CDR1 SGDLS and CDR2 YYNGEE. The CDR3 region is CASSVGNRAEAEAFF. The DNA of the CDR3 is TGTGCCAGCAGCGTAGGGAACAGGGCGGAGGCTGAAGCTTTCTTT.

This clone was seen a single time. The gene calls are TRBV6-1 and TRBJ1-5; 7 positions agree with TRBD1. Per the germline V gene, CDR1 is MNHNS and CDR2 is SASEGT. V shed 6 bases and J 3 bases; nucleotides not matched to a gene: 5. This CDR3 is built from 14 residues. CDR3 DNA: TGTGCCAGCAGAGCGACAGGGAACAATCAGCCCCAGCATTTT. Its protein is CASRATGNNQPQHF.

The chain recombines TRBV5-1 with TRBJ2-6; no clear D gene. V dropped 2 bases and J dropped 0 bases, with 6 bases sitting between them. The CDR3 loop spans 15 amino acids. The germline V gene has CDR1 SGHRS and CDR2 YFSETQ. The CDR3 region has the DNA TGCGCCAGCAGCTTCGTCAGCTCTGGGGCCAACGTCCTGACTTTC. Protein sequence: CASSFVSSGANVLTF. Variable domain in full (rest from reference TRBV5-1 and TRBJ2-6): KAGVTQTPRYLIKTRGQQVTLSCSPISGHRSVSWYQQTPGQGLQFLFEYFSETQRNKGNFPGRFSGRQFSNSRSEMNVSTLELGDSALYLCASSFVSSGANVLTFGAGSRLTVL.

This chain connects TRBV6-1 to TRBJ2-7; 9 bases are shared with TRBD1. Trimming at V came to 4 bases and at J to 2 bases, leaving 3 bases not matched to a gene. CDR1 and CDR2 from the germline V gene are MNHNS and SASEGT. The CDR3 loop spans 14 amino acids. CDR3: CASSVGTGTYEQYV. CDR3 sequence (DNA): TGTGCCAGCAGTGTGGGGACAGGGACCTACGAGCAGTACGTC.

The sample holds a few counts of this clone. The J gene is TRBJ2-1, the V gene TRBV5-1; 9 nucleotides align to TRBD2. Unmatched junction bases numbered 5, after V lost 0 bases and J lost 10 bases. The CDR3 contains 14 residues. In germline, CDR1 is SGHRS, CDR2 YFSETQ. CDR3 amino acids: CASSLATSGLEQFF. CDR3 in DNA: TGCGCCAGCAGCTTGGCGACTAGCGGCTTGGAGCAGTTCTTC.

The chain has TRBV21-1 and TRBJ1-4. TRBV21-1 is a pseudogene segment. CDR3 length: 18 amino acids. As DNA, the CDR3 is TGTGCCAGCAGCAAAACCCTCTTTGAGGGCTCAACTAATGAAAAACTGTTTTTT. It is translated as CASSKTLFEGSTNEKLFF.

The V call is TRBV10-2, the J call TRBJ1-6; possibly TRBD1 for D (5 bases). This CDR3 is built from 15 residues. The V gene's germline CDR1 is WSHSY and CDR2 SAAADI. The V gene lost 6 bases and the J gene lost 10 bases, with 19 bases spanning the gap. CDR3 amino acids: CASSGGPTGSSPLHF. For the CDR3, the DNA is TGCGCCAGCAGCGGGGGACCGACCGGGAGCTCACCCCTCCACTTT.

The genes are TRBV11-2 and TRBJ2-2; 9 bases are shared with TRBD1. This CDR3 region has 16 residues. V trimming: 1 base; J trimming: 6 bases; junction bases outside the gene matches: 6. Germline CDR1 reads SGHAT; CDR2 reads FQNNGV. In DNA, the CDR3 is TGTGCCAGCAGCTTAGGCGGGACAGGGAGCGCCGGGGAGCTGTTTTTT. Protein sequence: CASSLGGTGSAGELFF.

This clone was seen a few times. This same CDR3 is encoded by further DNA sequences in the sample. This chain links TRBV7-9 with TRBJ2-5; 8 bases map to TRBD2. Trimming took 5 bases from V and 5 from J; bases not matched to a gene: 4. CDR1 is SEHNR, CDR2 FQNEAQ, per germline (reference sequence). The CDR3 is 13 amino acids. The CDR3 nucleotides are TGTGCCAGCAGCCAGGGACTAGGGGAGACCCAGTACTTC. Translation: CASSQGLGETQYF.

This chain links TRBV5-1 with TRBJ2-1, with 8 nucleotides matching TRBD2. V shed 4 bases, J shed 3 bases, and the junction held 9 bases outside the gene matches. Germline CDR1 and CDR2: SGHRS and YFSETQ. The CDR3 consists of 16 residues. The CDR3 reads CASSPLTSGLYNEQFF. CDR3 DNA: TGCGCCAGCAGCCCCCTAACTAGCGGACTCTACAATGAGCAGTTCTTC.

The CDR3 sequence is CASSLKADYEQYF. In nucleotides, the CDR3 is TGTGCCAGCAGCTTAAAAGCCGACTACGAGCAGTACTTC. The chain joins TRBV7-7 to TRBJ2-7; the D is unclear. This CDR3 spans 13 amino acids. V lost 2 bases, J lost 3 bases, and 8 bases lay in between. Germline loops: CDR1 SSHAT, CDR2 FNYEAQ (reference sequence).

The chain couples TRBV18 to TRBJ2-1, with 8 bases matching TRBD1. The CDR3 consists of 15 residues. V shed 5 bases and J 7 bases; nucleotides not matched to a gene: 10. The germline CDR1 and CDR2 sequences are KGHSH and LQKENI. The CDR3 region is CASSARQGKGNEQFF. The CDR3 nucleotides are TGTGCCAGCTCAGCCCGACAGGGGAAAGGGAATGAGCAGTTCTTC. Combining the CDR3 with reference TRBV18 and TRBJ2-1 gives the whole variable domain NAGVMQNPRHLVRRRGQEARLRCSPMKGHSHVYWYRQLPEEGLKFMVYLQKENIIDESGMPKERFSAEFPKEGPSILRIQQVVRGDSAAYFCASSARQGKGNEQFFGPGTRLTVL.

This chain connects TRBV19 to TRBJ1-1, with TRBD1 as a possible D gene (6 bases). Germline CDR1 reads LNHDA; CDR2 reads SQIVND (reference sequence). V was cut by 3 bases and J by 0 bases, with 8 bases left in between. CDR3 length equals 14 residues. The CDR3 nucleotides are TGTGCCAGTAGTATTTGGGACATGAACACTGAAGCTTTCTTT. Translation: CASSIWDMNTEAFF.

The J gene is TRBJ2-1, the V gene TRBV25-1, with 9 nucleotides matching TRBD2. The CDR3 loop spans 17 amino acids. The trim removed 1 base at V and 10 bases at J, leaving 14 bases unmatched. The germline V gene has CDR1 MGHDK and CDR2 SYGVNS. The CDR3 DNA reads TGTGCCAGCAGTGAATTTGTTAGCGGGAGACAATTAGGGGAGCAGTTCTTC. Its translation: CASSEFVSGRQLGEQFF.

The rearrangement links TRBV6-1 to TRBJ2-2, with D tentatively TRBD2 (6 bases). V was clipped by 7 bases and J by 4 bases, with 16 bases between them. Germline V gives CDR1 MNHNS, CDR2 SASEGT. This CDR3 spans 15 amino acids. The CDR3 protein is CASTTPGRGTGELFF. CDR3 nucleotide sequence: TGTGCCAGCACCACACCGGGGCGGGGCACCGGGGAGCTGTTTTTT.

This chain links TRBV7-2 with TRBJ2-1; TRBD2 matches 9 bases. This CDR3 region has 16 residues. The germline V gene has CDR1 SGHTA and CDR2 FQGNSA. V was pared by 6 bases and J by 2 bases, with 8 bases of the junction left unmatched. CDR3 protein: CASSRSGSSTYNEQFF. The CDR3, as DNA: TGTGCCAGCAGTCGTAGCGGGAGCAGTACCTACAATGAGCAGTTCTTC.

The chain recombines TRBV7-8 with TRBJ2-3; 9 positions agree with TRBD2. CDR3 length equals 15 residues. Losses at the gene ends were 5 bases for V and 4 bases for J; bases not matched to a gene: 7. Per germline, CDR1 SGHVS and CDR2 FQNEAQ. The CDR3, as DNA: TGTGCCAGCAGCACCTTAGCGGGAGCGGCAGATACGCAGTATTTT. Residues: CASSTLAGAADTQYF.

The rearrangement links TRBV14 to TRBJ2-7; TRBD1 aligns across 8 bases. CDR3 size: 16 residues. The germline V gene has CDR1 SGHDN and CDR2 FVKESK. V shed 3 bases, J shed 6 bases, and the junction held 13 bases outside the gene matches. Written as DNA, the CDR3 is TGTGCCAGCAGCCAGGGGACAGGAACATATGGGATCGAGCAGTACTTC. Amino acids: CASSQGTGTYGIEQYF. The whole variable domain, filled in from reference TRBV14 and TRBJ2-7, reads EAGVTQFPSHSVIEKGQTVTLRCDPISGHDNLYWYRRVMGKEIKFLLHFVKESKQDESGMPNNRFLAERTGGTYSTLKVQPAELEDSGVYFCASSQGTGTYGIEQYFGPGTRLTVT.

The chain uses TRBV10-3 and TRBJ2-1, with 7 bases aligning to TRBD1. Per germline, CDR1 ENHRY and CDR2 SYGVKD. This CDR3 has 15 amino acids. After removal of 6 bases from V and 7 bases from J, the junction contained 12 bases not matched to a gene. The CDR3: CAIRGNRGVGNEQFF. CDR3 in DNA: TGTGCCATCAGAGGGAACAGGGGAGTGGGGAATGAGCAGTTCTTC.

V usage is TRBV7-2 and J usage is TRBJ2-5; D is undetermined. The V end was cut by 1 base, the J end by 5 bases, with 14 bases between. This CDR3 region has 15 residues. CDR1 and CDR2 from the germline V gene are SGHTA and FQGNSA. This chain's CDR3 is CASSLGLGSGETQYF. The CDR3 region has the DNA TGTGCCAGCAGCTTAGGCTTGGGTTCAGGCGAGACCCAGTACTTC.

The chain couples TRBV7-8 to TRBJ2-1; 11 positions match TRBD2. Looked up from germline, CDR1 is SGHVS and CDR2 is FQNEAQ. The CDR3 runs 16 residues. Losses at the gene ends were 5 bases for V and 4 bases for J; bases not matched to a gene: 7. As DNA, the CDR3 is TGTGCCAGCAGCCGGGGACTAGCGGACTTATACAATGAGCAGTTCTTC. Protein sequence: CASSRGLADLYNEQFF.

In this sample, this clone turned up once. The V and J genes are TRBV2 and TRBJ2-2; TRBD1 matches at 9 bases. CDR3 length equals 15 residues. Germline-derived CDR1 and CDR2 are SNHLY and FYNNEI. The J segment lost 7 bases and the V segment lost 6 bases, leaving 9 bases of the junction unmatched. CDR3: CASRARTGAGGELFF. As DNA, the CDR3 is TGTGCCAGCAGGGCAAGGACAGGGGCAGGCGGGGAGCTGTTTTTT.

This CDR3 reads CASSIGQGEQFF. The CDR3 DNA sequence: TGTGCCAGTAGTATAGGACAGGGTGAGCAGTTCTTC. The rearrangement uses TRBV19 and TRBJ2-1, with 7 bases that match TRBD1. The CDR3 covers 12 residues. The germline gives CDR1 LNHDA, CDR2 SQIVND (reference sequence). V lost 1 base to trimming and J lost 9 bases; unmatched junction nucleotides: 0.

The J gene is TRBJ2-6, the V gene TRBV27, with D possibly TRBD2 on 6 matching bases. There are 19 residues in the CDR3. CDR1 and CDR2 from the germline V gene are MNHEY and SMNVEV (reference sequence). Trimming removed 5 bases from V and 0 bases from J, with 20 bases in between. As DNA, the CDR3 is TGTGCCAGCAGTCCGAAGGGACTTGCCTTCAGCTCTGGGGCCAACGTCCTGACTTTC. Translating it yields CASSPKGLAFSSGANVLTF.

This sequence joins TRBV7-9 and TRBJ2-7, with TRBD2 identical over 7 bases. The V gene end was trimmed by 11 bases and the J gene end by 1 base; junction bases not matched to a gene: 11. Germline CDR1 SEHNR, CDR2 FQNEAQ (reference sequence). This CDR3 has 14 amino acids. The CDR3 protein is CAPRRRGGSYEQYV. CDR3 DNA: TGTGCCCCCCGCCGAAGGGGAGGGTCCTACGAGCAGTACGTC.

The V gene is TRBV10-3, the J gene TRBJ1-1, with unresolved D. This CDR3 region has 15 residues. Between the trimmed V and J ends, which lost 0 bases and 4 bases, there was a span of 12 bases. The germline V gene has CDR1 ENHRY and CDR2 SYGVKD. CDR3 in amino acids: CAISESPQVVTEAFF. The DNA of the CDR3 is TGTGCCATCAGTGAGTCGCCCCAGGTGGTCACTGAAGCTTTCTTT.